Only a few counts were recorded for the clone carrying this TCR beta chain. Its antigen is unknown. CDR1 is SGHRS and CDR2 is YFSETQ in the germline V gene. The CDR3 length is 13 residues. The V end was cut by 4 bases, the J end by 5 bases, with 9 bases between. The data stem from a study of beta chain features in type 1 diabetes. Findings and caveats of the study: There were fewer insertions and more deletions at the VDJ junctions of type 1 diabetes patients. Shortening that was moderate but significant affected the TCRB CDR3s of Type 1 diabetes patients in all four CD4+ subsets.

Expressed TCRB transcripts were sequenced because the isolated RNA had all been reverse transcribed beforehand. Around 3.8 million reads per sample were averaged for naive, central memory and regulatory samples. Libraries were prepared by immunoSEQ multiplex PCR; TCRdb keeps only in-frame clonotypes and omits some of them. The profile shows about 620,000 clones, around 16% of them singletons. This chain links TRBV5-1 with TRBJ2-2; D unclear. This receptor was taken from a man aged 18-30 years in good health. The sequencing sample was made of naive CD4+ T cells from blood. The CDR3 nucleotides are TGCGCCAGCAGCGTAGGCTTGACCGGGGAGCTGTTTTTT. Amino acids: CASSVGLTGELFF.